This T cell receptor beta chain was recorded in a study of CD8 T cells in Susac syndrome. Trimming removed 4 bases from V and 3 bases from J, with 7 bases in between. The CDR3 has 13 residues. Germline lookup yields CDR1 MDHEN and CDR2 SYDVKM. Study conclusions and caveats: The study conceded that relatively few individuals underwent its TCR sequencing and HLA analysis.

RNA was extracted with the RNeasy kit, and a quantity of about 0.45 to 1 ug was reverse transcribed using random hexamers. TCRdb redid the calling of the immunoSEQ multiplex PCR reads with MiXCR, one entry per CDR3 protein. The sample comprises 150,000 to 160,000 distinct CDR3 sequences, 85% to 95% of which are singletons, and around 0.21% rests with the top ten. Note on this clonotype: Its antigen remains unidentified.

V is TRBV28 and J is TRBJ1-5; unclear D gene. The source of this sequence is a human donor with multiple sclerosis. Sequencing used CD8+ T cells from PBMCs. Here the CDR3 DNA reads TGTGCCAGCAGTTCCAGCTCCAATCAGCCCCAGCATTTT. This gives the protein CASSSSSNQPQHF.